Below, 14 T cell receptor beta chains from the same sample are listed, as sequenced in a study of shared clonotypes between healthy human individuals. Profiled with immunoSEQ multiplex PCR; TCRdb holds only in-frame clones, not every one. Of about 2.4 million clones in the sample, approximately 93% are singletons; the top ten hold 0.36%. Sequencing was carried out using naive CD4+ T cells from PBMCs. Subset described: CD45RA+ positively selected. These receptors all stem from a man in his late teens or twenties in good health. Some clones in this sample may be carry-over from other donors' samples.

The chain's CDR3 is CASSQRDTQTYEQYF. The CDR3 bases are TGTGCCAGCAGTCAACGGGACACTCAAACCTACGAGCAGTACTTC. The chain recombines TRBV27 with TRBJ2-7; D possibly corresponds to TRBD1 (6 bases). From germline, CDR1 is MNHEY and CDR2 SMNVEV (reference sequence). The CDR3 length is 15 residues. V lost 5 bases and J lost 2, with 16 bases in between.

The CDR3 region has the DNA TGCAGCGCTAGAGCGGGACTAGGGGAGACCCAGTACTTC. This sequence encodes CSARAGLGETQYF. The V call is TRBV29-1, the J call TRBJ2-5, with TRBD2 matching 8 bases. CDR3 length: 13 residues. CDR1 SQVTM and CDR2 ANQGSEA come from the germline V gene. Trimming at V came to 7 bases and at J to 5 bases, leaving 9 bases not matched to a gene. The complete variable domain, with remaining parts taken from reference TRBV29-1 and TRBJ2-5, reads SAVISQKPSRDICQRGTSLTIQCQVDSQVTMMFWYRQQPGQSLTLIATANQGSEATYESGFVIDKFPISRPNLTFSTLTVSNMSPEDSSIYLCSARAGLGETQYFGPGTRLLVL.

V and J are TRBV7-9 and TRBJ2-7; D gene uncertain. V was cut by 4 bases and J by 3 bases, with 7 bases left in between. The germline V gene encodes CDR1 SEHNR and CDR2 FQNEAQ (reference sequence). This CDR3 has 12 amino acids. CDR3 bases: TGTGCCAGCAGCTCTGGACGCTACGAGCAGTACTTC. Translating gives CASSSGRYEQYF.

The rearrangement joins TRBV11-2 to TRBJ2-2; tentative D call: TRBD2 (6 bases). This CDR3 spans 16 amino acids. Trimming pared 1 base from V and 1 base from J, leaving 10 bases between. CDR1 SGHAT and CDR2 FQNNGV come from the germline V gene. Written as DNA, the CDR3 is TGTGCCAGCAGCTTAGTGGGCGGGATGAACACCGGGGAGCTGTTTTTT. This codes for CASSLVGGMNTGELFF.

The chain carries TRBV7-8 and TRBJ2-7; D remains ambiguous. V was cut by 8 bases and J by 1 base, with 15 bases left in between. The germline CDR1 and CDR2 sequences are SGHVS and FQNEAQ. This CDR3 has 14 residues. The CDR3 here is CASGPDVASYEQYF. CDR3 in DNA: TGTGCCAGCGGCCCGGACGTCGCTTCCTACGAGCAGTACTTC.

CDR3 residues: CASSLKGTGGLNEQYF. DNA for the CDR3: TGTGCCAGCAGCTTGAAAGGGACAGGGGGTCTCAACGAGCAGTACTTC. The chain has TRBV7-9 and TRBJ2-7, with 11 bases matching TRBD1. Germline V gene sequence: CDR1 SEHNR, CDR2 FQNEAQ (reference sequence). This CDR3 is built from 16 residues. The junction had 9 bases not matched to a gene; V was cut back by 3 bases and J by 5 bases.

The genes are TRBV2 and TRBJ1-5, with TRBD1 matching 11 bases. The CDR3 is made up of 15 amino acids. The junction had 4 bases not matched to a gene; V was cut back by 3 bases and J by 6 bases. CDR1 and CDR2 from the germline V gene are SNHLY and FYNNEI. The CDR3 loop reads CASSDRTGGSQPQHF. The CDR3 region has the DNA TGTGCCAGCAGTGATAGGACAGGGGGCTCTCAGCCCCAGCATTTT.

V and J are TRBV7-3 and TRBJ2-1; D possibly corresponds to TRBD2 (5 bases). Germline V gene lookup returns CDR1 SGHTA and CDR2 FQGTGA. The CDR3 consists of 13 residues. Trimming removed 0 bases from V and 13 bases from J, with 13 bases in between. For the CDR3, the DNA is TGTGCCAGCAGCTTAACACCCCCTAGCCGACAGTTCTTC. As protein: CASSLTPPSRQFF.

The chain joins TRBV28 to TRBJ2-1; tentatively, D is TRBD2 (6 bases). V gave up 6 bases and J gave up 3 bases, with 18 bases separating them. Per germline, CDR1 MDHEN and CDR2 SYDVKM. The CDR3 spans 16 residues. The CDR3: CASRGASVGVYNEQFF. CDR3 sequence (DNA): TGTGCCAGCAGGGGAGCTAGCGTCGGGGTCTACAATGAGCAGTTCTTC. The variable domain in full, with the rest retrieved from reference TRBV28 and TRBJ2-1, is DVKVTQSSRYLVKRTGEKVFLECVQDMDHENMFWYRQDPGLGLRLIYFSYDVKMKEKGDIPEGYSVSREKKERFSLILESASTNQTSMYLCASRGASVGVYNEQFFGPGTRLTVL.

This clone was picked up one time. V is TRBV5-1 and J is TRBJ2-5, with D perhaps matching TRBD2 (6 bases). V was shortened by 0 bases and J by 4 bases, with 13 bases between the two germline ends. This CDR3 has 15 residues. Germline values: CDR1 SGHRS, CDR2 YFSETQ. The CDR3 is CASSLAGESRETQYF. The CDR3 nucleotides read TGCGCCAGCAGCTTGGCGGGGGAGTCGCGAGAGACCCAGTACTTC.

The chain recombines TRBV28 with TRBJ2-7; D perhaps matches TRBD2 (5 bases). Germline lookup yields CDR1 MDHEN and CDR2 SYDVKM. The CDR3 runs to 16 residues. The V and J ends lost 6 bases and 3 bases respectively, with 21 bases between them. In nucleotides, the CDR3 is TGTGCCAGCAGCCGTGCCCCGGACTGGGAGTTCTACGAGCAGTACTTC. It translates to CASSRAPDWEFYEQYF.

Notes on this clone: Other DNA sequences within the sample encode an identical CDR3. The V call is TRBV5-1, the J call TRBJ2-3; the D is unclear. The germline V and J ends were trimmed by 0 bases and 2 bases, with 7 bases remaining between them. CDR3 size: 14 residues. The germline gives CDR1 SGHRS, CDR2 YFSETQ. The DNA of the CDR3 is TGCGCCAGCAGCTTGGGCGGAAACACAGATACGCAGTATTTT. Protein: CASSLGGNTDTQYF.

This rearrangement joins TRBV5-1 to TRBJ2-1; D might be TRBD1 (6 bases). CDR1 is SGHRS, CDR2 YFSETQ, per germline. This CDR3 comprises 16 residues. V lost 4 bases, J lost 0 bases, and 14 bases lay in between. The CDR3 nucleotides are TGCGCCAGCAGCATAGAAACAGGGACCTCCTACAATGAGCAGTTCTTC. Residues: CASSIETGTSYNEQFF.

This rearrangement joins TRBV9 to TRBJ1-1; tentatively, D is TRBD1 (5 bases). With 3 bases removed from V and 1 base from J, the gap between germline ends came to 13 bases. The CDR3 is 15 residues long. Germline assignment: CDR1 SGDLS and CDR2 YYNGEE. The CDR3 loop reads CASSALGRKNTEAFF. In DNA form, the CDR3 reads TGTGCCAGCAGCGCGCTGGGACGGAAGAACACTGAAGCTTTCTTT.